Here is one T cell receptor (beta chain) with its context. Measured with immunoSEQ multiplex PCR; TCRdb has only the in-frame clones, and not every one. The data hold around 75,000 clones, with around 80% observed a single time. This sample is part of a study of blood T cell repertoires in COVID-19. Across the whole study: Some COVID-19 samples were acute and others convalescent; all came from the United States, Italy and Spain.

This CDR3 contains 15 residues. In germline, CDR1 is MGHRA, CDR2 YSYEKL. The junction had 5 bases not matched to a gene; V was cut back by 4 bases and J by 4 bases. Sequenced: peripheral blood. J is TRBJ2-1 and V is TRBV4-1, with 9 positions matching TRBD2. The TCR was taken from a man aged 45-65 years with COVID-19, enrolled during active disease. As DNA, the CDR3 is TGCGCCAGCAGCCCGTCTAGCGGGGCATACAATGAGCAGTTCTTC. It codes for CASSPSSGAYNEQFF.